Listed below are T cell receptor beta chains from one sample, sequenced in a study of blood T cell repertoires in COVID-19. The method was immunoSEQ multiplex PCR; TCRdb's version includes in-frame clones alone and lacks a portion of them. The sample lists approximately 91,000 clones, about four fifths occurring once. Sequences were obtained from peripheral blood. These receptors were collected from a human donor in a cohort sampled during active COVID-19. Both conserved end residues are part of each CDR3. A D gene is named only where the DNA matches it firmly. Not all rows give a size; the values are once, few, many and, for expanded clones, a class.

d_gene	v_gene	abundance	j_gene	CDR3nt	CDR3aa
-	TRBV24-1	-	TRBJ2-1	TGTGCCACCAGTGATTCATTGAATGAGCAGTTCTTC	CATSDSLNEQFF
TRBD2	TRBV4-1	-	TRBJ2-1	TGCGCCAGCAGCCATGTTAGCGGGAGGGGCGGGCAGAATGAGCAGTTCTTC	CASSHVSGRGGQNEQFF
-	TRBV10-3	-	TRBJ1-2	TGTGCCATCAGTGAGGCCGGGGGTGTCTATGGCTACACCTTC	CAISEAGGVYGYTF
-	TRBV6-6	-	TRBJ1-1	TGTGCCAGCAGCCCTTTGGGGGCAAACACTGAAGCTTTCTTT	CASSPLGANTEAFF
TRBD1	TRBV19	-	TRBJ1-1	TGTGCCAGTAGTCCCCCCGGGACAGGGTACGCTGAAGCTTTCTTT	CASSPPGTGYAEAFF
TRBD1	TRBV30	-	TRBJ1-2	TGTGCCTGGAGTCCGCCCGGACAGGGGGTTTACTATGGCTACACCTTC	CAWSPPGQGVYYGYTF
-	TRBV10-3	-	TRBJ2-3	TGTGCCATCCGGGACTCCCCAGATACGCAGTATTTT	CAIRDSPDTQYF
-	TRBV6-5	-	TRBJ1-1	TGTGCCAGCAGTTTCCAGGGGAACACTGAAGCTTTCTTT	CASSFQGNTEAFF
TRBD1	TRBV5-1	-	TRBJ2-3	TGCGCCAGCAGCTTGGAGCAGGGGGGCACAGATACGCAGTATTTT	CASSLEQGGTDTQYF
-	TRBV5-1	-	TRBJ2-7	TGCGCCAGCAGCGTGGACAGTTCGTTTCCCTACGAGCAGTACTTC	CASSVDSSFPYEQYF
-	TRBV3-1/TRBV3-2	-	TRBJ2-7	TGTGCCAGCAGCCAAGTTGCGAAGAGCTCCTACGAGCAGTACTTC	CASSQVAKSSYEQYF
-	TRBV29-1	few	TRBJ1-6	TGCAGCGTTGCTCGGTCCCCAAATTCACCCCTCCACTTT	CSVARSPNSPLHF
TRBD1	TRBV6-5	-	TRBJ1-1	TGTGCCAGCAGGGAGACAGGGGGTAGGGGTGAAGCTTTCTTT	CASRETGGRGEAFF
TRBD1	TRBV5-1	-	TRBJ2-1	TGCGCCAGCAGCTTATCCACAGGGGCAATAGATGAGCAGTTCTTC	CASSLSTGAIDEQFF
TRBD2	TRBV6-6	-	TRBJ2-5	TGTGCCAGCAGTACACTAGCGGGAGGTCAAGAGACCCAGTACTTC	CASSTLAGGQETQYF
-	TRBV29-1	once	TRBJ1-3	TGCAGCGCCCGACGGCAGGGAGGTGGAAACACCATATATTTT	CSARRQGGGNTIYF
-	TRBV5-1	once	TRBJ2-7	TGCGCCAGCAGCTTGGAATCCCTCCCCTACGAGCAGTACTTC	CASSLESLPYEQYF
-	TRBV4-1	-	TRBJ1-3	TGCGCCAGCAGCCAAGGATCACAATCCTCTGGAAACACCATATATTTT	CASSQGSQSSGNTIYF
-	TRBV18	-	TRBJ2-7	TGTGCCAGCTCATACGGGGGTGGGAACGAGCAGTACTTC	CASSYGGGNEQYF
TRBD1	TRBV18	-	TRBJ1-4	TGTGCCAGCTCACCATTAAACAGGGGGCGCCCCGAAAAACTGTTTTTT	CASSPLNRGRPEKLFF
TRBD1	TRBV7-9	-	TRBJ2-5	TGTGCCAGCAGTTCGGGGGACAGGGACCAAGAGACCCAGTACTTC	CASSSGDRDQETQYF
-	TRBV6-5	few	TRBJ1-1	TGTGCCAGCAGTTTACAGGGTATGTCGGTGAACACTGAAGCTTTCTTT	CASSLQGMSVNTEAFF
TRBD2	TRBV6-1	-	TRBJ2-1	TGTGCCAGCAGTGAAGGAGGTTTAAGAGGTAGCGGGAGACGTTTAGCTGGTGAGCAGTTCTTC	CASSEGGLRGSGRRLAGEQFF
-	TRBV7-9	-	TRBJ1-2	TGTGCCAGCAGCTCACAGGAGCGGGATGGCTACACCTTC	CASSSQERDGYTF
TRBD1	TRBV30	-	TRBJ1-6	TGTGCCTGGAGTGCCAGGACAGGGTTACATTCACCCCTCCACTTT	CAWSARTGLHSPLHF
TRBD1	TRBV27	-	TRBJ1-3	TGTGCCAGCAGCGCCGGGACAGTCTCTGGAAACACCATATATTTT	CASSAGTVSGNTIYF
TRBD2	TRBV7-2	-	TRBJ2-7	TGTGCCAGCAGTCGTAGCGGGAGGGGGTACGAGCAGTACTTC	CASSRSGRGYEQYF
-	TRBV28	-	TRBJ1-5	TGTGCCAGCAGTCCCCCACAGAGGCCCCAGCATTTT	CASSPPQRPQHF
-	TRBV30	-	TRBJ2-5	TGTGCCCTGGATCGGCGGTTACAAGAGACCCAGTACTTC	CALDRRLQETQYF
-	TRBV5-4	-	TRBJ1-3	TGTGCCAGCAGCTCCCAGGGTGGCGGAAACACCATATATTTT	CASSSQGGGNTIYF
TRBD2	TRBV4-2	-	TRBJ2-2	TGTGCCAGCAGCCAAGATGAAGGCGGGAGGACTCGACGCACCTCGAAGAACACCGGGGAGCTGTTTTTT	CASSQDEGGRTRRTSKNTGELFF
TRBD2	TRBV5-4	-	TRBJ2-7	TGTGCCAGCAGCCGGACTAGCGGCCCCTACGAGCAGTACTTC	CASSRTSGPYEQYF
TRBD2	TRBV27	-	TRBJ2-3	TGTGCCAGCAGTTTAAAGGGTCCGCGGGAGCGCTCGCAGTATTTT	CASSLKGPRERSQYF
-	TRBV10-3	-	TRBJ1-1	TGTGCCATCAGTCCGGGGGGGGTGAACACTGAAGCTTTCTTT	CAISPGGVNTEAFF
TRBD2	TRBV3-1/TRBV3-2	-	TRBJ2-7	TGTGCCAGCAGCCAAGTTCGGGCTAGCGGGAGGGGCCACGAGCAGTACTTC	CASSQVRASGRGHEQYF
-	TRBV6-5	-	TRBJ2-7	TGTGCCAGCATAAGGGACTCTCCCTCCTACGAGCAGTACTTC	CASIRDSPSYEQYF
TRBD2	TRBV19	-	TRBJ2-1	TGTGCCAGTAGTAATCTAGCGGGAATAACGTACAATGAGCAGTTCTTC	CASSNLAGITYNEQFF
-	TRBV28	-	TRBJ2-7	TGTGCCAGCAGTCCCCCCCCGGGACAAAGAGGGACCAAGCAGTACTTC	CASSPPPGQRGTKQYF
TRBD2	TRBV7-2	-	TRBJ2-7	TGTGCCAGCAGCTTAAACAGCGGGAGGGATGGCGAGCAGTACTTC	CASSLNSGRDGEQYF
TRBD2	TRBV11-2	-	TRBJ2-1	TGTGCCAGCAGCCCAGGGACTAGCTCCTACAATGAGCAGTTCTTC	CASSPGTSSYNEQFF
-	TRBV30	-	TRBJ1-1	TGTGCCTGGTCGTCAGGCCCTCTCACTGAAGCTTTCTTT	CAWSSGPLTEAFF
TRBD1	TRBV5-5	-	TRBJ2-7	TGTGCCAGCGGGACAGGGCGAGGGAGCTCCTACGAGCAGTACTTC	CASGTGRGSSYEQYF
TRBD2	TRBV4-1	-	TRBJ2-4	TGCGCCAGCAGCCAAGAGCAAGGCGGGGGGGGAGCCAAAAACATTCAGTACTTC	CASSQEQGGGGAKNIQYF
-	TRBV7-6	once	TRBJ1-2	TGTGCCAGCAGCTCCAGACAGACCGGCTACACCTTC	CASSSRQTGYTF
-	TRBV20-1	-	TRBJ1-3	TGCAGTGCTAGTACAAACAGGGATTCGGGAAACACCATATATTTT	CSASTNRDSGNTIYF
-	TRBV28	-	TRBJ1-3	TGTGCCAGCAGTTTAAAAAGGTTAGGACAGACGATCTCTGGAAACACCATATATTTT	CASSLKRLGQTISGNTIYF
TRBD1	TRBV6-6	-	TRBJ2-3	TGTGCCAGCAGTTCTCCTAGAGACAGGGATGACGATACGCAGTATTTT	CASSSPRDRDDDTQYF
TRBD1	TRBV27	-	TRBJ1-2	TGTGCCAGCAGTTTAAGGACAGGCTCTAACTATGGCTACACCTTC	CASSLRTGSNYGYTF
-	TRBV6-5	-	TRBJ1-5	TGTGCCAGCAGTTACACCCAGGGGTCCGAGCAGCATTTT	CASSYTQGSEQHF
TRBD1	TRBV7-2	-	TRBJ2-7	TGTGCCAGCAGCTTAGCGGGGGCGACAGGGGGGGCCTACGAGCAGTACTTC	CASSLAGATGGAYEQYF
-	TRBV30	-	TRBJ2-7	TGTGCCTGGAGTGACATTGCCTACGAGCAGTACTTC	CAWSDIAYEQYF
-	TRBV7-2	few	TRBJ2-7	TGTGCCAGCAGCTCTCAGGGTGGGCGGATCTACGAGCAGTACTTC	CASSSQGGRIYEQYF
-	TRBV7-2	-	TRBJ1-4	TGTGCCAGCAGCTTAGCCCAGACAGGATCTAATGAAAAACTGTTTTTT	CASSLAQTGSNEKLFF
-	TRBV19	-	TRBJ2-7	TGTGCCAGTAGTATGGGTCGCCGGACAGCCAACTACGAGCAGTACTTC	CASSMGRRTANYEQYF
-	TRBV27	-	TRBJ1-4	TGTGCCAGCAGGGGCCCAGGGACTAATGAAAAACTGTTTTTT	CASRGPGTNEKLFF
TRBD1	TRBV19	-	TRBJ1-5	TGTGCCAGTAGTATCCCCGGGACAGCAATCATTCCCCAGCATTTT	CASSIPGTAIIPQHF
TRBD1	TRBV20-1	-	TRBJ1-1	TGCAGTGCTCACCGGGACAGGAATGCTTTCTTT	CSAHRDRNAFF
TRBD2	TRBV19	-	TRBJ2-7	TGTGCCAGTAGTACGGCAGCGGGATCACAGCAGTACTTC	CASSTAAGSQQYF
-	TRBV10-3	-	TRBJ1-4	TGTGCCATCAGTTCAGATTCCCCCCAGGAATCTAATGAAAAACTGTTTTTT	CAISSDSPQESNEKLFF
TRBD1	TRBV6-1	-	TRBJ1-1	TGTGCCAGCAGTGAAAATTGGGACAGTGAGGCTTTCTTT	CASSENWDSEAFF